These T cell receptor beta chains were read from a single sample in a study of cytomegalovirus exposure and HLA in healthy donors. Sequenced by immunoSEQ multiplex PCR; TCRdb stores in-frame clones only, minus some. The data contain over 110,000 clones, roughly 80% of them singletons. The source material was PBMCs. Receptors were obtained from a female donor in good health and CMV-seronegative. Each CDR3 is given with its conserved first and last residue. The order of the fields is V gene, clone size, D gene, J gene, CDR3 protein, CDR3 DNA. D genes are given only for firm matches. For some rows the clone size is stated as once, few or many, or as a class when expanded; others skip it.

TRBV2	-	-	TRBJ2-3	CASTIGVGTDTQYF	TGTGCCAGCACTATTGGAGTCGGCACAGATACGCAGTATTTT
TRBV28	-	TRBD1	TRBJ2-7	CASSLLGQGAGEQYF	TGTGCCAGCAGTTTATTAGGGCAGGGGGCAGGAGAGCAGTACTTC
TRBV7-6	-	-	TRBJ1-3	CASSLKRDLSSGNTIYF	TGTGCCAGCAGCTTAAAGCGGGACTTGTCCTCTGGAAACACCATATATTTT
TRBV6-5	-	-	TRBJ2-1	CASSQLANEQFF	TGTGCCAGCAGTCAGCTAGCAAATGAGCAGTTCTTC
TRBV5-5	-	TRBD1	TRBJ2-3	CASSLRDRGLSTQYF	TGTGCCAGCAGCTTGAGGGACAGGGGATTGTCTACGCAGTATTTT
TRBV5-6	-	-	TRBJ1-1	CASSWPGGTEAFF	TGTGCCAGCAGCTGGCCGGGGGGGACTGAAGCTTTCTTT
TRBV25-1	-	TRBD1	TRBJ2-2	CAGTGQGQNTGELFF	TGTGCCGGCACCGGACAGGGGCAGAACACCGGGGAGCTGTTTTTT
TRBV7-6	-	TRBD2	TRBJ2-5	CASRRLGGGEQYF	TGTGCCAGCCGGCGCTTGGGGGGGGGAGAGCAGTACTTC
TRBV7-9	-	TRBD1	TRBJ1-1	CASSLTRTGREAFF	TGTGCCAGCAGCTTAACACGGACAGGCCGTGAAGCTTTCTTT
TRBV20-1	-	-	TRBJ1-1	CSASVGTEAFF	TGCAGTGCTAGTGTCGGGACTGAAGCTTTCTTT
TRBV29-1	-	TRBD2	TRBJ2-3	CSAWGEGLDTQYF	TGCAGCGCCTGGGGGGAGGGGCTGGATACGCAGTATTTT
TRBV27	-	-	TRBJ1-1	CASGKRGTENTEAFF	TGTGCCAGCGGAAAAAGGGGGACCGAGAACACTGAAGCTTTCTTT
TRBV7-9	once	TRBD2	TRBJ2-1	CASGLAGGYNEQFF	TGTGCCAGCGGGTTGGCGGGAGGTTACAATGAGCAGTTCTTC
TRBV4-3	few	-	TRBJ1-1	CASSQRGFRGGPDTEAFF	TGCGCCAGCAGCCAAAGGGGATTTAGGGGGGGACCGGACACTGAAGCTTTCTTT
TRBV25-1	-	TRBD2	TRBJ2-1	CASSDSSGRANEQFF	TGTGCCAGCAGTGATTCCAGCGGGAGGGCCAATGAGCAGTTCTTC
TRBV11-2	-	TRBD2	TRBJ2-3	CASTQRGGTSGVGTDTQYF	TGTGCCAGCACGCAAAGAGGGGGTACTAGCGGGGTTGGCACAGATACGCAGTATTTT
TRBV2	-	-	TRBJ2-2	CASGLLRPLNTGELFF	TGTGCCAGCGGCCTTTTGAGGCCGTTGAACACCGGGGAGCTGTTTTTT
TRBV7-6	few	TRBD2	TRBJ2-4	CASSLGSGRGDIQYF	TGTGCCAGCAGCTTAGGGAGCGGGAGAGGAGACATTCAGTACTTC
TRBV7-9	-	-	TRBJ2-7	CASSYAHTGKGGNEQYF	TGTGCCAGCAGCTACGCACATACAGGAAAAGGGGGAAACGAGCAGTACTTC
TRBV19	-	TRBD2	TRBJ2-1	CASSSGRASLYNEQFF	TGTGCCAGTAGTAGCGGGAGGGCTAGTCTTTACAATGAGCAGTTCTTC
TRBV29-1	-	TRBD1	TRBJ1-1	CSIDQGAASVNTEAFF	TGCAGCATTGATCAGGGGGCCGCATCGGTGAACACTGAAGCTTTCTTT
TRBV4-1	-	TRBD1	TRBJ1-5	CASSQGDRGLNQPQHF	TGCGCCAGCAGCCAAGGAGACAGGGGGCTAAATCAGCCCCAGCATTTT
TRBV6-1	-	-	TRBJ2-1	CASSDLLRVGEQFF	TGTGCCAGCAGTGACCTACTCAGGGTTGGCGAGCAGTTCTTC
TRBV7-9	-	-	TRBJ2-7	CSSSLAEGTETESRYEQYF	TGTTCCAGCAGCTTAGCGGAGGGGACCGAAACGGAGTCTCGCTACGAGCAGTACTTC
TRBV6-6	-	TRBD1	TRBJ1-1	CASAGTDQIEAFF	TGTGCCAGCGCCGGGACAGACCAGATTGAAGCTTTCTTT
TRBV10-3	-	TRBD2	TRBJ2-3	CAISETLAGGQVDTQYF	TGTGCCATCAGTGAGACCCTAGCGGGAGGGCAGGTAGATACGCAGTATTTT
TRBV7-3	-	-	TRBJ2-1	CASSQSLRGEQFF	TGTGCCAGCAGCCAAAGCCTCAGGGGTGAGCAGTTCTTC
TRBV30	once	TRBD2	TRBJ2-7	CAWTSGRVYGQYF	TGTGCCTGGACTAGCGGGAGAGTGTACGGGCAGTACTTC
TRBV6-1	-	-	TRBJ2-7	CASSEAPRYEQYF	TGTGCCAGCAGTGAAGCGCCCCGGTACGAGCAGTACTTC
TRBV4-3	-	-	TRBJ2-5	CASSQDLGLPETQYF	TGCGCCAGCAGCCAAGATCTTGGGCTGCCAGAGACCCAGTACTTC
TRBV7-6	-	TRBD1	TRBJ1-6	CASSEGQGGSYNSPLHF	TGTGCCAGCAGCGAGGGACAGGGTGGATCCTATAATTCACCCCTCCACTTT
TRBV30	-	-	TRBJ1-6	CAWSLSRQTNSPLHF	TGTGCCTGGAGTCTGAGCCGACAGACTAATTCACCCCTCCACTTT
TRBV18	-	TRBD2	TRBJ2-3	CASSLLAGGTDTQYF	TGTGCCAGCTCACTCCTAGCGGGGGGCACAGATACGCAGTATTTT
TRBV6-1	-	TRBD1	TRBJ1-5	CASSEYQAGTGIWSQHF	TGTGCCAGCAGTGAATACCAGGCTGGGACAGGGATATGGTCCCAGCATTTT
TRBV20-1	-	-	TRBJ2-7	CSARGLHEQYF	TGCAGTGCTAGAGGACTCCACGAGCAGTACTTC
TRBV27	-	TRBD1	TRBJ2-7	CASSLRDSYEQYF	TGTGCCAGCAGTTTAAGGGACAGTTACGAGCAGTACTTC
TRBV5-6	few	-	TRBJ1-1	CASSLYGTEAFF	TGTGCCAGCAGCTTGTACGGCACTGAAGCTTTCTTT
TRBV6-1	-	-	TRBJ2-5	CASIRFRRDQYF	TGTGCCAGTATAAGATTCAGGCGGGACCAGTACTTC
TRBV19	-	-	TRBJ2-5	CGQDPTPQETQYF	TGTGGACAGGATCCAACGCCGCAGGAGACCCAGTACTTC
TRBV28	-	-	TRBJ1-2	CASSTTGIYYTF	TGTGCCAGCAGTACTACAGGGATCTACTACACCTTC
TRBV11-3	-	TRBD1	TRBJ2-1	CASSPGQDYEQFF	TGTGCCAGCAGCCCGGGACAGGATTATGAGCAGTTCTTC
TRBV9	-	-	TRBJ2-7	CASSVRLSRQSYEQYF	TGTGCCAGCAGCGTGCGATTATCCCGACAGTCCTACGAGCAGTACTTC
TRBV19	-	-	TRBJ1-2	CASSIGWQGGGYTF	TGTGCCAGTAGTATCGGGTGGCAGGGCGGCGGCTACACCTTC
TRBV28	few	-	TRBJ1-2	CASLAVPYGYTF	TGTGCCAGCCTCGCGGTCCCCTATGGCTACACCTTC
TRBV30	-	TRBD1	TRBJ1-1	CAWSTGTGASEAFF	TGTGCCTGGAGTACCGGGACAGGGGCTAGTGAAGCTTTCTTT
TRBV4-3	-	TRBD1	TRBJ1-3	CASSQDRTGSGNTIYF	TGCGCCAGCAGCCAAGATCGGACAGGCTCTGGAAACACCATATATTTT
TRBV5-4	once	-	TRBJ1-2	CVSGDGYTF	TGTGTCAGCGGAGATGGCTACACCTTC
TRBV2	-	TRBD2	TRBJ2-2	CASSTRTSGTGELFF	TGTGCCAGCAGTACCCGGACTAGCGGAACCGGGGAGCTGTTTTTT
TRBV27	-	TRBD1	TRBJ1-5	CASSPGTGKSQPQHF	TGTGCCAGCAGTCCCGGGACAGGGAAGTCGCAGCCCCAGCATTTT
TRBV14	-	-	TRBJ1-4	CASSHLAREKLFF	TGTGCCAGCAGCCATTTGGCTCGCGAAAAACTGTTTTTT
TRBV5-1	-	-	TRBJ2-7	CASSLGRQGGIGEQYF	TGCGCCAGCAGCTTGGGAAGACAGGGAGGAATTGGCGAGCAGTACTTC
TRBV25-1	-	TRBD2	TRBJ2-2	CASSDSPGLAGVRELFF	TGTGCCAGCAGTGATTCGCCGGGACTAGCGGGAGTCCGGGAGCTGTTTTTT